This TCR beta chain came from a study of blood T cell repertoires in COVID-19. Recruitment covered some 25 US areas and drew participants whose ages spanned roughly 18 to 100 years. Which cohort a participant joined came from the clinical history participants gave. Exposed participants encountered a COVID-19 case during the 2 weeks preceding study entry. In the original analysis: Cell counts per sample came from amplifying reference gene primers. The method was immunoSEQ multiplex PCR; TCRdb's version includes in-frame clones alone and lacks a portion of them. V and J calls and clone size are those listed in that table; D and trimming were worked out from the DNA. The sample shows about 140,000 clones, about 80% of them seen only once. Germline CDR1 reads SNHLY; CDR2 reads FYNNEI. Trimming stripped 8 bases from V and 1 base from J, with 23 bases between. The CDR3 is made up of 17 amino acids.

This sequence originates from a woman aged 18-29 years who had been exposed to COVID-19. The V and J genes are TRBV2 and TRBJ2-5, with D possibly TRBD2 on 6 matching bases. Sequences were obtained from PBMCs or T cells enriched from blood (not recorded which). The CDR3 coding sequence is TGTGCCAGCGAAGGGCGGGACTGGGACGGAAGCCAAGAGACCCAGTACTTC. Encoded protein: CASEGRDWDGSQETQYF.